These T cell receptor beta chains were read from a single sample in a study of blood T cell repertoires in COVID-19. The data were produced by immunoSEQ multiplex PCR, yet TCRdb's version contains in-frame clones alone and is incomplete. This repertoire shows approximately 470,000 clones, 75% to 90% found once; its top ten account for under 4%. The sample comprised peripheral blood. These receptors were taken from a human donor in a cohort sampled during active COVID-19. Each CDR3 is given with its conserved first and last residue. The order of the fields is CDR3 protein, CDR3 DNA, clone size, V gene, D gene, J gene. D genes are given only for firm matches. Expanded clones get a size class; other rows say once, few or many, or leave the size out.

CDR3 protein: CASSRRGEGGQPQHF
CDR3 DNA: TGTGCCAGCAGCCGGCGGGGGGAAGGGGGTCAGCCCCAGCATTTT
clone size: -
V gene: TRBV3-1/TRBV3-2
D gene: -
J gene: TRBJ1-5

CDR3 protein: CASSNTGTTETQYF
CDR3 DNA: TGTGCCAGCAGCAACACCGGGACAACAGAGACCCAGTACTTC
clone size: -
V gene: TRBV5-4
D gene: -
J gene: TRBJ2-5

CDR3 protein: CASSQEQASHSGNQPQHF
CDR3 DNA: TGTGCCAGCAGCCAAGAACAGGCCTCCCATAGCGGGAATCAGCCCCAGCATTTT
clone size: -
V gene: TRBV3-1/TRBV3-2
D gene: -
J gene: TRBJ1-5

CDR3 protein: CASSLSQGTYGYTF
CDR3 DNA: TGTGCCAGCAGCTTGAGCCAGGGTACCTATGGCTACACCTTC
clone size: once
V gene: TRBV5-6
D gene: -
J gene: TRBJ1-2

CDR3 protein: CASTKTGPRSQYF
CDR3 DNA: TGTGCCAGCACCAAGACAGGTCCGAGGTCCCAGTACTTC
clone size: -
V gene: TRBV5-8
D gene: -
J gene: TRBJ2-5

CDR3 protein: CASSPNLGSSYEQYF
CDR3 DNA: TGTGCCAGCAGCCCCAACCTGGGCAGCTCCTACGAGCAGTACTTC
clone size: -
V gene: TRBV7-9
D gene: -
J gene: TRBJ2-7

CDR3 protein: CASTIHGTGSPEAFF
CDR3 DNA: TGTGCCAGTACCATTCATGGGACAGGGAGTCCTGAAGCTTTCTTT
clone size: -
V gene: TRBV19
D gene: TRBD1
J gene: TRBJ1-1

CDR3 protein: CASSFGAYYGYTF
CDR3 DNA: TGTGCCAGCAGTTTTGGAGCCTACTATGGCTACACCTTC
clone size: once
V gene: TRBV28
D gene: -
J gene: TRBJ1-2

CDR3 protein: CATSPYGYSNQPQHF
CDR3 DNA: TGTGCCACCAGCCCCTACGGGTATAGCAATCAGCCCCAGCATTTT
clone size: -
V gene: TRBV15
D gene: -
J gene: TRBJ1-5

CDR3 protein: CASSGGAYNEQFF
CDR3 DNA: TGTGCCAGCAGCGGGGGCGCCTACAATGAGCAGTTCTTC
clone size: once
V gene: TRBV7-2
D gene: -
J gene: TRBJ2-1

CDR3 protein: CASSSLGGGNTEAFF
CDR3 DNA: TGTGCCAGCAGCTCGCTTGGGGGAGGGAACACTGAAGCTTTCTTT
clone size: -
V gene: TRBV27
D gene: -
J gene: TRBJ1-1

CDR3 protein: CAWSVLRYEQYF
CDR3 DNA: TGTGCCTGGAGTGTACTAAGGTACGAGCAGTACTTC
clone size: -
V gene: TRBV30
D gene: -
J gene: TRBJ2-7

CDR3 protein: CASSLVTSGYTF
CDR3 DNA: TGTGCCAGCAGCTTAGTAACTAGTGGCTACACCTTC
clone size: -
V gene: TRBV7-9
D gene: -
J gene: TRBJ1-2

CDR3 protein: CASSMDRGRREQYF
CDR3 DNA: TGTGCCAGCAGCATGGACAGGGGTCGACGCGAGCAGTACTTC
clone size: -
V gene: TRBV5-6
D gene: TRBD1
J gene: TRBJ2-7

CDR3 protein: CSVTGQYNEQFF
CDR3 DNA: TGCAGCGTGACCGGACAGTACAATGAGCAGTTCTTC
clone size: -
V gene: TRBV29-1
D gene: -
J gene: TRBJ2-1

CDR3 protein: CATLSAGGQTDTQYF
CDR3 DNA: TGTGCCACCCTCTCGGCGGGAGGCCAGACAGATACGCAGTATTTT
clone size: -
V gene: TRBV15
D gene: TRBD2
J gene: TRBJ2-3

CDR3 protein: CASSPDRVGYTF
CDR3 DNA: TGCGCCAGCAGCCCGGACAGGGTAGGCTACACCTTC
clone size: -
V gene: TRBV5-1
D gene: TRBD1
J gene: TRBJ1-2

CDR3 protein: CASTPTGVSDSPLHF
CDR3 DNA: TGTGCCAGCACCCCTACCGGTGTTTCGGATTCACCCCTCCACTTT
clone size: -
V gene: TRBV7-2
D gene: -
J gene: TRBJ1-6

CDR3 protein: CASSFGTSFYEQYF
CDR3 DNA: TGTGCCAGCAGCTTCGGGACTAGTTTCTACGAGCAGTACTTC
clone size: few
V gene: TRBV5-6
D gene: TRBD2
J gene: TRBJ2-7

CDR3 protein: CASRFVGGINEQYF
CDR3 DNA: TGTGCCAGCAGATTCGTGGGAGGGATCAACGAGCAGTACTTC
clone size: -
V gene: TRBV6-5
D gene: TRBD2
J gene: TRBJ2-7

CDR3 protein: CASSYSRQLETQYF
CDR3 DNA: TGTGCCAGCAGTTACTCCCGACAGCTAGAGACCCAGTACTTC
clone size: -
V gene: TRBV6-2/TRBV6-3
D gene: -
J gene: TRBJ2-5

CDR3 protein: CASSPMGQGIYEQYF
CDR3 DNA: TGTGCCAGCTCACCGATGGGACAGGGCATTTACGAGCAGTACTTC
clone size: -
V gene: TRBV18
D gene: TRBD1
J gene: TRBJ2-7

CDR3 protein: CASSFTLKTGWENTEAFF
CDR3 DNA: TGTGCCAGCAGCTTTACTTTAAAGACAGGGTGGGAGAACACTGAAGCTTTCTTT
clone size: -
V gene: TRBV14
D gene: TRBD1
J gene: TRBJ1-1

CDR3 protein: CAWSRGRGAEAFF
CDR3 DNA: TGTGCCTGGAGCCGGGGCAGGGGGGCTGAAGCTTTCTTT
clone size: -
V gene: TRBV30
D gene: TRBD1
J gene: TRBJ1-1

CDR3 protein: CTSSPNKYRRDYGYTF
CDR3 DNA: TGCACCAGCAGCCCAAATAAGTACCGACGGGACTATGGCTACACCTTC
clone size: -
V gene: TRBV1
D gene: -
J gene: TRBJ1-2

CDR3 protein: CASSYKAGNNQPQHF
CDR3 DNA: TGTGCCAGCAGTTACAAGGCGGGCAACAATCAGCCCCAGCATTTT
clone size: -
V gene: TRBV6-2/TRBV6-3
D gene: -
J gene: TRBJ1-5

CDR3 protein: CASSQGYSGRKQYF
CDR3 DNA: TGTGCCAGCAGCCAAGGTTACAGCGGGAGGAAGCAGTACTTC
clone size: -
V gene: TRBV14
D gene: TRBD2
J gene: TRBJ2-7

CDR3 protein: CASRGDSSYNEQFF
CDR3 DNA: TGTGCCAGCCGCGGGGACAGCTCCTACAATGAGCAGTTCTTC
clone size: -
V gene: TRBV11-3
D gene: -
J gene: TRBJ2-1

CDR3 protein: CASSVQTLAGSTDTQYF
CDR3 DNA: TGTGCCAGCAGTGTCCAAACACTAGCGGGCAGCACAGATACGCAGTATTTT
clone size: -
V gene: TRBV2
D gene: TRBD2
J gene: TRBJ2-3

CDR3 protein: CASSSDPRTNEQFF
CDR3 DNA: TGTGCCAGCAGCTCCGACCCTAGAACCAATGAGCAGTTCTTC
clone size: -
V gene: TRBV7-3
D gene: -
J gene: TRBJ2-1

CDR3 protein: CASSYPLGGNSPLHF
CDR3 DNA: TGTGCCAGCAGTTACCCGTTGGGGGGTAATTCACCCCTCCACTTT
clone size: -
V gene: TRBV6-7
D gene: -
J gene: TRBJ1-6

CDR3 protein: CAWGRDNEQFF
CDR3 DNA: TGTGCCTGGGGGAGGGACAATGAGCAGTTCTTC
clone size: -
V gene: TRBV30
D gene: TRBD2
J gene: TRBJ2-1

CDR3 protein: CASRAGLRANTGELFF
CDR3 DNA: TGTGCCAGCAGGGCGGGACTACGAGCGAACACCGGGGAGCTGTTTTTT
clone size: -
V gene: TRBV5-8
D gene: TRBD2
J gene: TRBJ2-2

CDR3 protein: CAWSVFRANTEAFF
CDR3 DNA: TGTGCCTGGAGTGTATTCAGGGCGAACACTGAAGCTTTCTTT
clone size: -
V gene: TRBV30
D gene: -
J gene: TRBJ1-1

CDR3 protein: CASSQAGTYNEQFF
CDR3 DNA: TGTGCCAGCAGCCAAGCCGGGACTTACAATGAGCAGTTCTTC
clone size: -
V gene: TRBV14
D gene: -
J gene: TRBJ2-1

CDR3 protein: CASSYGGTGANVLTF
CDR3 DNA: TGTGCCAGCAGTTACGGGGGGACCGGGGCCAACGTCCTGACTTTC
clone size: -
V gene: TRBV6-2/TRBV6-3
D gene: -
J gene: TRBJ2-6

CDR3 protein: CASSPTGGRANTEAFF
CDR3 DNA: TGTGCCAGCAGCCCCACGGGGGGGCGGGCGAACACTGAAGCTTTCTTT
clone size: -
V gene: TRBV7-2
D gene: -
J gene: TRBJ1-1

CDR3 protein: CASSQGGREIGNTIYF
CDR3 DNA: TGTGCCAGCAGCCAAGGTGGCAGGGAAATTGGAAACACCATATATTTT
clone size: -
V gene: TRBV3-1/TRBV3-2
D gene: -
J gene: TRBJ1-3

CDR3 protein: CASSVEGRGLEETQYF
CDR3 DNA: TGTGCCAGCAGCGTAGAAGGACGGGGACTCGAAGAGACCCAGTACTTC
clone size: -
V gene: TRBV9
D gene: -
J gene: TRBJ2-5

CDR3 protein: CASSLNTEAFF
CDR3 DNA: TGCGCCAGCAGCCTTAACACTGAAGCTTTCTTT
clone size: -
V gene: TRBV5-1
D gene: -
J gene: TRBJ1-1

CDR3 protein: CASSSKEGLAVFEQYF
CDR3 DNA: TGTGCCAGCAGTTCAAAAGAAGGACTAGCGGTTTTCGAGCAGTACTTC
clone size: -
V gene: TRBV5-4
D gene: TRBD2
J gene: TRBJ2-7

CDR3 protein: CASRIWDRGYGYTF
CDR3 DNA: TGTGCCAGCAGAATCTGGGACAGGGGCTATGGCTACACCTTC
clone size: once
V gene: TRBV28
D gene: TRBD1
J gene: TRBJ1-2

CDR3 protein: CSTLGHGNTEAFF
CDR3 DNA: TGCAGTACTTTGGGGCATGGTAACACTGAAGCTTTCTTT
clone size: -
V gene: TRBV29-1
D gene: -
J gene: TRBJ1-1

CDR3 protein: CASSISSPGGGQFF
CDR3 DNA: TGTGCCAGTAGTATATCTTCCCCGGGAGGTGGGCAGTTCTTC
clone size: once
V gene: TRBV19
D gene: TRBD2
J gene: TRBJ2-1

CDR3 protein: CASSSVTSGSGELFF
CDR3 DNA: TGTGCTAGCAGCTCCGTGACTAGCGGGAGCGGGGAGCTGTTTTTT
clone size: -
V gene: TRBV7-7
D gene: TRBD2
J gene: TRBJ2-2

CDR3 protein: CASSAPAEETQYF
CDR3 DNA: TGTGCCAGCAGCGCCCCAGCGGAAGAGACCCAGTACTTC
clone size: -
V gene: TRBV9
D gene: -
J gene: TRBJ2-5

CDR3 protein: CASSRTSGIYNEQFF
CDR3 DNA: TGCGCCAGCAGTCGGACTAGCGGAATATACAATGAGCAGTTCTTC
clone size: -
V gene: TRBV5-1
D gene: TRBD2
J gene: TRBJ2-1

CDR3 protein: CASSQGGVKTIYF
CDR3 DNA: TGTGCCAGCAGTCAGGGAGGGGTGAAAACCATATATTTT
clone size: once
V gene: TRBV6-5
D gene: -
J gene: TRBJ1-3

CDR3 protein: CASSPSMVRDSYNEQFF
CDR3 DNA: TGTGCCAGCAGTCCCTCCATGGTCAGGGACTCCTACAATGAGCAGTTCTTC
clone size: -
V gene: TRBV27
D gene: -
J gene: TRBJ2-1

CDR3 protein: CASSPGTGSYGNTIYF
CDR3 DNA: TGTGCCAGCTCACCAGGGACAGGGAGTTACGGAAACACCATATATTTT
clone size: -
V gene: TRBV18
D gene: TRBD1
J gene: TRBJ1-3

CDR3 protein: CASARGRLPNTGELFF
CDR3 DNA: TGTGCCAGCGCTCGCGGGAGACTGCCGAACACCGGGGAGCTGTTTTTT
clone size: once
V gene: TRBV9
D gene: TRBD2
J gene: TRBJ2-2

CDR3 protein: CASSLKEGSPLHF
CDR3 DNA: TGTGCCAGCAGCTTAAAGGAGGGGTCACCCCTCCACTTT
clone size: -
V gene: TRBV7-3
D gene: -
J gene: TRBJ1-6

CDR3 protein: CASSFKGNGAGELFF
CDR3 DNA: TGTGCCAGCAGCTTCAAGGGGAACGGCGCCGGGGAGCTGTTTTTT
clone size: -
V gene: TRBV7-9
D gene: -
J gene: TRBJ2-2

CDR3 protein: CASSSELGAEAFF
CDR3 DNA: TGTGCCAGCAGCTCGGAGCTAGGGGCTGAAGCTTTCTTT
clone size: -
V gene: TRBV7-6
D gene: -
J gene: TRBJ1-1

CDR3 protein: CASSLTSGSYEQYF
CDR3 DNA: TGTGCCAGCAGCTTAACTAGCGGGAGCTACGAGCAGTACTTC
clone size: -
V gene: TRBV7-9
D gene: TRBD2
J gene: TRBJ2-7